What follows is one TCR beta chain and its context. What it binds is not known. Germline CDR1 and CDR2: SEHNR and FQNEAQ (reference sequence). Trimming shortened V by 0 bases and J by 13 bases, and 13 bases separated the two germline ends. The length of the CDR3 is 13 residues. These data come from a study of cytomegalovirus exposure and HLA in healthy donors. Study findings and constraints: The authors considered a cluster of highly shared sequence variants likely to be a sequencing artifact. Despite most TCR sequences being rare, some public TCRs occurred in many donors. Being productive about 87% or about 30% of the time was typical of most TCR beta V segments in an earlier analysis.

Primers included in the PCR were 60 Vbeta and 13 Jbeta primers. Repertoires were generated with immunoSEQ multiplex PCR, while TCRdb's copy carries only in-frame clones and drops some. The data hold about 150,000 clones, with roughly 70% observed a single time. The sample taken for sequencing was PBMCs. V usage is TRBV7-9 and J usage is TRBJ1-5, with D perhaps matching TRBD1 (5 bases). The TCR sequence derives from a woman between 40 and 55 years old in good health and CMV-seronegative. CDR3 sequence: CASSLAGGPLQHF. Here the CDR3 DNA reads TGTGCCAGCAGCTTAGCGGGGGGACCTCTACAGCATTTT.